The T cell receptor beta chain under discussion was sequenced for a study of graft-versus-host responses after intestinal transplantation (dated by TCRdb to about 2021). With respect to the entire study: The transplants that recipients received were multivisceral, liver-intestinal, or isolated intestinal. Anti-thymocyte globulin induction was given to all recipients, followed by maintenance tacrolimus and steroids for about 3 years. After intestinal transplantation, graft-versus-host and host-versus-graft alloreactive T cell clones in the graft, circulation and bone marrow were tracked using bulk TCR-beta CDR3 sequencing. Alloreactive clones were identified by sequencing pre-transplant mixed lymphocyte reaction products and comparing these products with unstimulated pre-transplant donor and recipient T cells. The cohort enrolled under 30 intestinal transplant recipients, one of whom was a retransplant, and 3 patients without pretransplant specimens were excluded. A peak of at least 4% donor T cells among recipient peripheral blood mononuclear cells was the definition used for donor T cell macrochimerism. Samples from a few later patients were sequenced in-house on an Illumina MiSeq with MiXCR processing rather than by the commercial service. The study at large found these results: GvH clones were detected in recipient bone marrow, and some of these GvH clones were observed earlier in ileal mucosa or blood, consistent with an intestinal mucosal origin. The relatively low number and heterogeneity of intestinal transplant patients limited the conclusions. Patients with donor T cell macrochimerism had high GvH to HvG T cell clonal ratios in their allografts. Early after transplant, peak levels of circulating GvH clones were found to be associated with declines in HvG clones.

Libraries were built with the immunoSEQ multiplex PCR assay. In most patients, genomic DNA was isolated using the Qiagen DNeasy Blood and Tissue Kit and sent frozen to Adaptive Biotechnologies for TCR sequencing. High-throughput TCR-beta CDR3 sequencing of genomic DNA from most patients was performed by Adaptive Biotechnologies. Regarding the original processing steps: Adaptive's ImmunoSEQ software was the source of the TCR sequencing data for roughly 19 patients, while a few other patients were processed with MiXCR and VDJtools. To correct CD4 versus CD8 sorting errors, sequences present in both subsets at a frequency ratio below 5:1 were removed. CDR3 nucleotide sequences shared between donor and recipient were removed because their origin could not be assigned. At least 2-fold expansion over unstimulated cells and a minimum CFSE-low frequency of 0.002% (template counts) or 0.001% (read counts) were required for clones to be classified as alloreactive. A clone was considered mappable if detected in the sequenced pre-transplant spleen, lymph node, or MLR CFSE-low populations of the donor or recipient. Cumulative frequency of alloreactive clones was calculated as a percentage of all sequences weighted by copy number. TCRdb retrieved this table from immuneACCESS and kept in-frame rearrangements only. Not all clones are present; in checked studies, unresolved V genes account for under half, and no reason is known for the remainder. Clonal size and the V and J genes are those of that table, whereas D and trimming came from the DNA. The sample data list over 75,000 clones, and about 88% of these were observed just once. The top ten hold about 0.27% of the sample.

Ends trimmed: V by 1 base, J by 6 bases; bases unmatched to a gene: 21. The CDR3 starts with the cysteine, ends with the phenylalanine, and has 20 residues. Kept here is only the CDR3 DNA, which spans 60 bases and is read in frame from base 1. According to the germline V gene (reference sequence), CDR1 reads LNHDA and CDR2 reads SQIVND. The time point label, read with the paper, signifies: cells obtained before transplantation from donor or recipient. CD3+CD4+ and CD3+CD8+ populations were FACS-sorted from unstimulated pre-transplant donor and recipient cells taken from spleen or lymph nodes. Comment on this clone: Which antigen it targets is not known. No base quality values were provided; no much bigger clone lies one nucleotide off.

Source: unstimulated CD4+ T cells sorted from spleen or lymph node cells, taken before transplant. Recombination connected TRBV19 to TRBJ2-3; 8 central nucleotides agree with TRBD2. The receptor was derived from a human donor who was the organ donor for an intestinal transplant. The CDR3 is CASSIGVYLSRGGTLDTQYF. The DNA sequence is given as TGTGCCAGTAGTATAGGAGTCTACCTGTCACGGGGGGGGACCTTGGATACGCAGTATTTT.